This is a list of T cell receptor beta chains from one sample in a study of T cell responses to AZD1222 COVID-19 vaccine. Only in-frame clones appear in the TCRdb table, and some are missing; sequencing was by immunoSEQ multiplex PCR. The table lists approximately 80,000 clones, roughly 88% of them singletons. Sample: peripheral blood, taken 28 days after the second AZD1222 dose. The receptors were gathered from an adult who received the AZD1222 COVID-19 vaccine. Each CDR3 is given with its conserved first and last residue. The order of the fields is J gene, V gene, CDR3 protein.

TRBJ2-1	TRBV4-2	CASSQADNEQFF
TRBJ1-1	TRBV7-6	CASSSLRGENTEAFF
TRBJ1-4	TRBV5-4	CASSLGGQSRPNEKLFF
TRBJ2-5	TRBV12-3/TRBV12-4	CASRTGRETQYF
TRBJ1-1	TRBV29-1	CSVPPANRDTEAFF
TRBJ1-2	TRBV19	CASRRGQQPYGYTF
TRBJ2-2	TRBV2	CASSEASSGGPSTGELFF
TRBJ2-7	TRBV4-2	CASSQNGQGTTYEQYF
TRBJ1-3	TRBV30	CAWYRDRVFSGNTIYF
TRBJ1-2	TRBV9	CASRPGQADYGYTF
TRBJ1-3	TRBV19	CASSIDRGKSTIYF
TRBJ2-2	TRBV5-4	CASSNLAGENTGELFF
TRBJ1-2	TRBV9	CASSVVPGDYGYTF
TRBJ1-5	TRBV15	CATSPAPNQPQHF
TRBJ1-5	TRBV7-8	CASSLVSGTVSQPQHF
TRBJ1-3	TRBV18	CASSPPGSSGNTIYF
TRBJ2-1	TRBV6-5	CASSGLTYNEQFF
TRBJ1-6	TRBV5-4	CASSRDRQSPLHF
TRBJ2-7	TRBV18	CASSPNVSASYEQYF
TRBJ1-2	TRBV11-2	CASSPIKAWDRVPGYTF
TRBJ1-5	TRBV9	CASSVEMGFNQPQHF
TRBJ2-7	TRBV5-1	CASSLSPLAGSYEQYF
TRBJ2-1	TRBV27	CASAPQRNYNEQFF
TRBJ2-1	TRBV7-9	CASSPAGGQYNEQFF
TRBJ2-2	TRBV2	CASSEVTRAGELFF
TRBJ2-2	TRBV18	CASSPLTGELFF
TRBJ2-1	TRBV5-1	CASSLATALDYNEQFF
TRBJ2-6	TRBV3-1/TRBV3-2	CASSQRGSGANVLTF